The TCR beta chain under discussion was sequenced for a study of identical twins. Deletions cut 5 bases from V and 0 bases from J, with 17 bases between. Germline values: CDR1 DFQATT, CDR2 SNEGSKA (reference sequence). There are 15 residues in the CDR3. TCRdb processed the 5' RACE reads anew with MiXCR; each CDR3 protein has one entry. The profile shows roughly 290,000 distinct CDR3 sequences, roughly 8.6% of them singletons. This clonotype has a handful of counts. The antigen is unknown. Overall study findings and caveats: Out-of-frame beta sequences exhibited a weaker degree of excess twin sharing. With abundant cord blood beta clonotypes, insertions were fewer; memory repertoires showed no such pattern.

The data also belong to a second study, concerning yellow fever vaccine responses in identical twins.

The V call is TRBV20-1, the J call TRBJ2-7; D gene uncertain. Specimen: memory (CD45RO+) T cells sorted from blood. The receptor was isolated from a woman in her late teens or twenties in good health. The CDR3 bases are TGCAGTGCTCCGATGACTCTTACTACCTCCTACGAGCAGTACTTC. It specifies CSAPMTLTTSYEQYF.